The 21 T cell receptor beta chains given below trace back to one sample, sequenced in a study of Tregs in tolerant kidney transplant recipients. Produced via immunoSEQ multiplex PCR; TCRdb's table is partial and in-frame only. The sample shows about 110,000 clones, nearly 90% of them seen only once. The source was CD4+ T cells from blood, collected before the transplant. The receptor source for this set is a human donor who received a combined kidney and bone marrow transplant.

The V and J genes are TRBV6-5 and TRBJ2-7; unclear D gene. Looked up from germline, CDR1 is MNHEY and CDR2 is SVGAGI. Between the trimmed V and J ends, which lost 10 bases and 2 bases, there was a span of 9 bases. This CDR3 contains 11 residues. The CDR3 DNA sequence: TGTGCCACCCGACAAGCCTACGAGCAGTACTTC. It encodes CATRQAYEQYF.

This chain joins TRBV21-1 and TRBJ1-2; TRBD1 reflects the table's D call only, with no check against the DNA. TRBV21-1 is assigned pseudogene status. This CDR3 is 15 amino acids long. The CDR3 coding sequence is TGTGCCAGCAGCAACGACGGACAGGGCGGCTATGGCTACACCTTC. As protein: CASSNDGQGGYGYTF.

V usage is TRBV7-2 and J usage is TRBJ2-5; 14 nucleotides line up with TRBD2. V gave up 5 bases and J gave up 5 bases; unmatched junction bases: 4. The CDR3 loop spans 15 amino acids. Germline CDR1 and CDR2: SGHTA and FQGNSA. CDR3 sequence reads: CASSHRTSGRETQYF. The CDR3 bases are TGTGCCAGCAGCCATCGGACTAGCGGGAGGGAGACCCAGTACTTC.

The chain is built from TRBV27 and TRBJ1-4; D not resolved. CDR3 size: 16 residues. V was cut by 8 bases and J by 0 bases, with 16 bases left in between. Germline CDR1 MNHEY, CDR2 SMNVEV (reference sequence). CDR3 protein: CASGPIQSPTNEKLFF. In DNA form, the CDR3 reads TGTGCCAGCGGTCCAATACAGAGCCCAACTAATGAAAAACTGTTTTTT.

The V gene is TRBV11-2, the J gene TRBJ2-7, with no clear D. CDR1 is SGHAT and CDR2 is FQNNGV in the germline V gene. V dropped 5 bases and J dropped 0 bases, with 2 bases sitting between them. CDR3 length: 11 residues. This CDR3 is CASSHSYEQYF. CDR3 DNA sequence: TGTGCCAGCAGCCACTCCTACGAGCAGTACTTC.

This clone was counted once. This sequence joins TRBV5-5 and TRBJ2-7; D is unresolved. This CDR3 is built from 14 residues. Trimming stripped 2 bases from V and 3 bases from J, with 12 bases between. Germline V lookup: CDR1 SGHKS, CDR2 YYEKEE (reference sequence). The CDR3 DNA reads as TGTGCCAGCAGCTTTGTGACGCCGGGCTACGAGCAGTACTTC. This gives the protein CASSFVTPGYEQYF.

The rearrangement uses TRBV5-1 and TRBJ2-3; 7 positions agree with TRBD2. V was clipped by 6 bases and J by 2 bases; unmatched bases: 6. Per the germline V gene, CDR1 is SGHRS and CDR2 is YFSETQ. The length of the CDR3 is 14 residues. The CDR3 spells CASTTGTTTDTQYF. The CDR3 DNA is TGCGCCAGCACCACGGGGACTACCACAGATACGCAGTATTTT.

V is TRBV7-2 and J is TRBJ2-3; 8 bases align to TRBD2. The V and J ends lost 5 bases and 3 bases, in that order; junction bases with no gene match: 7. Per germline, CDR1 SGHTA and CDR2 FQGNSA. This CDR3 is 15 amino acids long. This chain's CDR3 is CASSLTGTRTDTQYF. The CDR3 DNA reads TGTGCCAGCAGCCTAACCGGGACTAGAACAGATACGCAGTATTTT.

This clone has a single count. This chain links TRBV2 with TRBJ2-5, with D possibly TRBD1 on 6 matching bases. Trimming cost V 0 bases and J 6 bases, with 14 bases left between them. Germline CDR1 SNHLY, CDR2 FYNNEI. The CDR3 runs to 15 residues. The CDR3 bases are TGTGCCAGCAGTGAAGCCTGGACAGTTGTACAGACCCAGTACTTC. This translates into CASSEAWTVVQTQYF.

The rearrangement uses TRBV18 and TRBJ1-1; TRBD1 matches 8 bases. Germline values: CDR1 KGHSH, CDR2 LQKENI. The V gene end was trimmed by 5 bases and the J gene end by 7 bases; junction bases not matched to a gene: 3. This CDR3 comprises 12 residues. CDR3 in amino acids: CASSTGQGEAFF. The CDR3 DNA is TGTGCCAGCTCAACAGGACAGGGTGAAGCTTTCTTT. The whole variable domain, remainder taken from reference TRBV18 and TRBJ1-1, is NAGVMQNPRHLVRRRGQEARLRCSPMKGHSHVYWYRQLPEEGLKFMVYLQKENIIDESGMPKERFSAEFPKEGPSILRIQQVVRGDSAAYFCASSTGQGEAFFGQGTRLTVV.

The rearrangement uses TRBV19 and TRBJ1-1; TRBD1 matches at 11 bases. Looked up from germline, CDR1 is LNHDA and CDR2 is SQIVND (reference sequence). The length of the CDR3 is 15 residues. The V segment lost 5 bases and the J segment 6 bases; nucleotides outside the gene matches: 8. The CDR3 region is CASSPQGQGGAEAFF. The CDR3 DNA sequence: TGTGCCAGTAGTCCACAGGGACAGGGGGGCGCTGAAGCTTTCTTT.

The chain employs TRBV5-1 and TRBJ2-1; perhaps TRBD2 as D (6 bases). Trimming removed 1 base from V and 5 bases from J, with 16 bases in between. CDR3 size: 16 residues. Per germline, CDR1 SGHRS and CDR2 YFSETQ. The CDR3 bases are TGCGCCAGCAGCTTGTTAGTAGCGGATGGGCACAATGAGCAGTTCTTC. Translating it yields CASSLLVADGHNEQFF.

V is TRBV5-1 and J is TRBJ2-7; TRBD1 aligns across 9 bases. The J segment lost 6 bases and the V segment lost 9 bases, leaving 16 bases of the junction unmatched. Germline CDR1 is SGHRS and CDR2 is YFSETQ. This CDR3 contains 15 residues. CDR3 nucleotide sequence: TGCGCCACCAACGATCAACCGGGACAGGGTGGCGAGCAGTACTTC. Its translation is CATNDQPGQGGEQYF.

V is TRBV5-1 and J is TRBJ1-3; the match to TRBD1 covers 8 bases. Germline CDR1 SGHRS, CDR2 YFSETQ. V dropped 0 bases and J dropped 4; count of bases not matched to a gene: 3. This CDR3 contains 15 residues. CDR3 protein: CASSLGTGQGNTIYF. In nucleotides, the CDR3 is TGCGCCAGCAGCTTGGGGACAGGGCAAGGAAACACCATATATTTT.

This clone is a singleton in its sample. The chain carries TRBV5-4 and TRBJ2-1, with TRBD2 matching over 14 bases. Losses at the gene ends were 3 bases for V and 9 bases for J; bases not matched to a gene: 8. The germline V gene encodes CDR1 SGHNT and CDR2 YYREEE (reference sequence). This CDR3 is built from 16 residues. The DNA for the CDR3 is TGTGCCAGCAGCTGGCGACTAGCGGGGGGGCCCAGTGAGCAGTTCTTC. Translation gives CASSWRLAGGPSEQFF.

The chain links TRBV7-6 to TRBJ2-5; no reliable D call. CDR1 is SGHVS, CDR2 FNYEAQ, per germline. The CDR3 consists of 13 residues. Trimming removed 1 base at V and 4 bases at J, with 7 bases between. CDR3 region: CASSLDSGETQYF. CDR3 nucleotide sequence: TGTGCCAGCAGCTTAGACAGTGGAGAGACCCAGTACTTC.

The chain joins TRBV10-2 to TRBJ2-3, with a possible D match to TRBD2 (6 bases). The CDR3 spans 12 residues. Looked up from germline, CDR1 is WSHSY and CDR2 is SAAADI. V lost 2 bases and J 14 bases, leaving 14 bases between the germline ends. This CDR3 is CASSELAGPRYF. The CDR3 region has the DNA TGCGCCAGCAGTGAGCTCGCGGGGCCAAGGTATTTT.

The chain employs TRBV25-1 and TRBJ1-1, with no clear D. The CDR3 contains 16 residues. V was clipped by 9 bases and J by 1 base, with 21 bases between them. In germline, CDR1 is MGHDK, CDR2 SYGVNS. The CDR3 nucleotides read TGTGCCAGATGGACGTCCAAGGAGGCTACGAACACTGAAGCTTTCTTT. Protein product: CARWTSKEATNTEAFF.

The chain combines TRBV4-3 with TRBJ2-1, with TRBD1 identical over 7 bases. The V gene end was trimmed by 3 bases and the J gene end by 9 bases; junction bases not matched to a gene: 11. CDR1 is LGHNA and CDR2 is YSLEER in the germline V gene. The CDR3 consists of 15 residues. The CDR3 region is CASSQETGSRVEQFF. CDR3 nucleotide sequence: TGCGCCAGCAGCCAGGAGACAGGGTCGAGGGTTGAGCAGTTCTTC.

The chain links TRBV15 to TRBJ2-1, with D maybe TRBD1 (5 bases). Germline CDR1 and CDR2: LNHNV and YYDKDF (reference sequence). There are 14 residues in the CDR3. Trimming stripped 4 bases from V and 4 bases from J, with 11 bases between. DNA of the CDR3: TGTGCCACCAGCATTGACAGATTTTACAATGAGCAGTTCTTC. Translated: CATSIDRFYNEQFF.

The chain uses TRBV9 and TRBJ2-1, with 10 bases matching TRBD2. The ends lost 4 bases at V and 8 bases at J; junction bases unmatched: 15. The CDR3 covers 17 residues. The germline CDR1 and CDR2 sequences are SGDLS and YYNGEE. This chain's CDR3 is CASSPRGASGSGYEQFF. CDR3 nucleotide sequence: TGTGCCAGCAGCCCGAGGGGTGCTAGCGGGAGTGGGTATGAGCAGTTCTTC.